This T cell receptor beta chain is drawn from a study of beta chain features in type 1 diabetes (dated by TCRdb to between 2018 and 2020). Regarding the study in general: Mean age, gender distribution, total cell number and subset yield did not differ between patients and healthy donors. In the study, recently diagnosed type 1 diabetes patients and matched healthy donors were compared on the TCRB repertoires of their sorted circulating CD4+ T cell subsets. A total of 90 million to 120 million sorted cells were examined across all samples, and a strong correlation was observed between cell number per subset and RNA yield. Naive and central memory subsets were obtained from all 30 or so donors, but regulatory and stem cell-like memory subsets were isolated from only 8 patients and roughly 8 healthy donors.

Each donor gave one peripheral blood draw, averaging approximately 0.11 L, which was collected into heparinised tubes. Naive, central memory, regulatory and stem cell-like memory CD4+ T cells were sorted on a BD FACSAria II using a panel including CD45RO, CCR7, CD25, CD127, CD95 and CD27. Purity was above 98% for every sorted population. PBMCs were separated immediately by Lymphoprep density gradient centrifugation and were stained directly, without being cultured. Samples were stained and sorted in pairs, with one healthy donor and one patient per experiment, so that batch effects were minimized. The paper as a whole reports these results and caveats: The naive, central memory and regulatory TCRB repertoires appeared to resemble one another more closely among patients than among healthy donors. Because the HLA sub-analyses included only small numbers of individuals, any influence of HLA type on TCRB rearrangement was left unresolved. Shorter templates might have been favored by PCR, but patient and control samples were amplified and corrected together, so both groups would have been affected equally by any skew. Because cDNA was sequenced instead of genomic DNA, highly expressing activated cells could be over-represented, though the groups showed no difference in activation or CD3 levels. At VDJ recombination sites, type 1 diabetes patients had fewer insertions and more deleted nucleotides, which implies abnormalities in thymic rearrangement. In all four CD4+ subsets, TCRB CDR3 length was moderately but significantly shorter in type 1 diabetes patients.

The entire isolated RNA was reverse transcribed using the High Capacity cDNA Reverse Transcription Kit, and thus expressed TCRB transcripts were sequenced. Naive, central memory and regulatory T cell samples underwent deep immunoSEQ sequencing, averaging roughly 3.3 million total reads per sample. Sorted cells were lysed in RLT buffer, and RNA was extracted using DNase-treated RNeasy Micro or Mini kits according to cell number. Each cell subset was processed on its own to prevent cross-contamination, while patient and healthy donor samples were processed together. The immunoSEQ multiplex PCR was used to amplify TCRB sequences from cDNA, generating 87-bp fragments that spanned the CDR3 region. Sequencing of the amplicons was done on the Illumina HiSeq platform. The authors processed their data as follows. Synthetic template baselines were used to correct PCR bias computationally, reads within Hamming distance 2 were collapsed, and singletons that could not be merged were discarded. By aligning reads against IMGT, V, D and J genes, CDR3 length, and insertions or deletions at six rearrangement sites were assigned. Clonotype counts were normalized to sorted cell number within each subset before computing true diversity and Gini coefficients with the tcR R package. Repertoire sharing was quantified using the overlap coefficient calculated on TCRB nucleotide sequences. TCRdb re-hosts the immuneACCESS table, in-frame sequences only. Its copies lack some clones; in the studies checked, an unresolved V gene accounts for under half of them, and the cause for the rest is not known. That table furnishes V, J and clone size, whereas the DNA furnished D and trimming. This sample comprises about 370,000 clones, over 9% of them detected only once. The ten largest clones add up to roughly 0.6% of the sample.

This clone was seen a few times. No cognate antigen has been identified for it. No base quality values were provided; no much bigger clone lies one nucleotide off. Counted from cysteine to phenylalanine, this CDR3 has 16 amino acids. The kept DNA is CDR3 alone, 48 bases in frame from the first base. V lost 5 bases and J lost 5 bases; the stretch between them is 19 bases long. CDR1 LNHNV and CDR2 YYDKDF were looked up in the germline V gene (reference sequence). The chain couples TRBV15 to TRBJ1-5; TRBD1 is a possible D gene, resting on 5 matching bases. The TCR sequence derives from a man aged 30-40 years with type 1 diabetes. The specimen sequenced was central memory CD4+ T cells from blood. The CDR3 reads as follows: CATSGSPGAPDQPQHF. In nucleotide form, the sequence is TGTGCCACCAGCGGATCCCCCGGGGCCCCAGATCAGCCCCAGCATTTT.